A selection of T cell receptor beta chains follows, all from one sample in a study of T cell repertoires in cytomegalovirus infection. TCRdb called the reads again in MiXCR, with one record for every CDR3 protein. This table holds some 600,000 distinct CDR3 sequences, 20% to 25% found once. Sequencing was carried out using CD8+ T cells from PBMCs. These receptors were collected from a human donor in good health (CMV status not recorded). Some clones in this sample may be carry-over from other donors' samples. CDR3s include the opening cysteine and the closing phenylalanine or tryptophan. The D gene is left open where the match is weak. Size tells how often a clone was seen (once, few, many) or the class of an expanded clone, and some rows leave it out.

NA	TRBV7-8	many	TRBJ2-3	TGTGCCAGCAGCTGGGGAGGGGGAGATACGCAGTATTTT	CASSWGGGDTQYF
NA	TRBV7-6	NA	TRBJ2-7	TGTGCCAGCAGCCCCCTGGGTGAGGGTCTAACCTACGAGCAGTACTTC	CASSPLGEGLTYEQYF
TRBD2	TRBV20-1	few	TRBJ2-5	TGCAGTGCTACTCCTAGCGGGGGGCAAGAGACCCAGTACTTC	CSATPSGGQETQYF
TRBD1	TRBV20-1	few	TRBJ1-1	TGCAGTGCTAGAGGGGGGACAGGACTTAGGAACACTGAAGCTTTCTTT	CSARGGTGLRNTEAFF
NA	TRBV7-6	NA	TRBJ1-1	TGTGCCAGCAGTCGTAAGGGTGGGGACATGAACACTGAAGCTTTCTTT	CASSRKGGDMNTEAFF
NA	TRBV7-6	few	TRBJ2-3	TGTGCCAGCAGCTTAGAGGGGAGGTGGACAGATACGCAGTATTTT	CASSLEGRWTDTQYF
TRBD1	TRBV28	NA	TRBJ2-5	TGTGCCAGCTCCAAGGGACAGGTCCGGCAAGAGACCCAGTACTTC	CASSKGQVRQETQYF
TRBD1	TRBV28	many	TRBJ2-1	TGTGCCAGCAGTTCGACAGGGTTAATATCCTACAATGAGCAGTTCTTC	CASSSTGLISYNEQFF
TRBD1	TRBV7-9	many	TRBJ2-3	TGTGCCAGCAGCCCCTCGATCCCAGGACAGGGGGCGGACCTATACACAGATACGCAGTATTTT	CASSPSIPGQGADLYTDTQYF
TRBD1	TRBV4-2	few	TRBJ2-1	TGTGCCAGCAGCCAAGATCCAGGGGGCGGTGAGCAGTTCTTC	CASSQDPGGGEQFF
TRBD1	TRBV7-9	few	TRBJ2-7	TGTGCCAGCAGCATGGGACAGGGTATCTACGAGCAGTACTTC	CASSMGQGIYEQYF
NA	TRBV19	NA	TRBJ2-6	TGTGCCAGTAGTGCCCAGACTTACTCTGGGGCCAACGTCCTGACTTTC	CASSAQTYSGANVLTF
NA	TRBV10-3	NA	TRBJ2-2	TGTGCCATCAGAGTTAGAGGCGGGGAGCTGTTTTTT	CAIRVRGGELFF
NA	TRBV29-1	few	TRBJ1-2	TGCAGCGTTGCAGGCAGGGAGGACTATGGCTACACCTTC	CSVAGREDYGYTF
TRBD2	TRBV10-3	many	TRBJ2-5	TGTGCCATCAGTGAAGTCGGCGGGGGGGCGCCCGAGACCCAGTACTTC	CAISEVGGGAPETQYF
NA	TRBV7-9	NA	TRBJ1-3	TGTGCCAGTGGGGAGACCAGCTCTGGAAACACCATATATTTT	CASGETSSGNTIYF
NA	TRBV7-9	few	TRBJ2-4	TGTGCCAGCAGCTTAGTGGATTCAGGGGTCGAAAACATTCAGTACTTC	CASSLVDSGVENIQYF
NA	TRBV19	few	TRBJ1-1	TGTGCCAGTAGTGTCGACGGGGGCTGGACGGCTGAAGCTTTCTTT	CASSVDGGWTAEAFF
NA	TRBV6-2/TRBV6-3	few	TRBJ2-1	TGTGCCAGCAGTTACGAGCCCCGGAAAGGAGAGCAGTTCTTC	CASSYEPRKGEQFF
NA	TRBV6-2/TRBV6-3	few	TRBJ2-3	TGTGCCAGCAGAAATAGGGGGGGAGGCACAGATACGCAGTATTTT	CASRNRGGGTDTQYF
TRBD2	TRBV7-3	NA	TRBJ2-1	TGTGCCAGCAGCTTAGTCGGGGGGGGATTCAATGAGCAGTTCTTC	CASSLVGGGFNEQFF
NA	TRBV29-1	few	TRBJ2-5	TGCAGCGTTATCCTGGACGCGGCCCAGTACTTC	CSVILDAAQYF
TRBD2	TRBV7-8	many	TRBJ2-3	TGTGCCAGCAGCCCACGGACTAGCGGAACCACAGATACGCAGTATTTT	CASSPRTSGTTDTQYF
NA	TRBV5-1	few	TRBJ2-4	TGCGCCAGCAGCTCGCCCCACCATAGGCTAGCCAAAAACATTCAGTACTTC	CASSSPHHRLAKNIQYF
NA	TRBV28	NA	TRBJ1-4	TGTGCCAGCAGAAGCCGGGACATGGGGAATTGGGAAAAACTGTTTTTT	CASRSRDMGNWEKLFF
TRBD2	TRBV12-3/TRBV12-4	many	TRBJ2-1	TGTGCCAGCAGTCATAGCGGGGGTATATACAATGAGCAGTTCTTC	CASSHSGGIYNEQFF
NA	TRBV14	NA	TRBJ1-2	TGTGCCAGCAGCCACGGACAGAACTATGGCTACACCTTC	CASSHGQNYGYTF
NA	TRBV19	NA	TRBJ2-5	TGTGCCAGTAGTATAGATCTCTCCCAGAGCCGGGGAGAGACCCAGTACTTC	CASSIDLSQSRGETQYF
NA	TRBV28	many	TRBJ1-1	TGTGCCAGCAACCGGGAGATTAACACTGAAGCTTTCTTT	CASNREINTEAFF
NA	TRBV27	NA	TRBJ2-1	TGTGCCAGCAGTTTCGCAGGGGTCTCCTACAATGAGCAGTTCTTC	CASSFAGVSYNEQFF
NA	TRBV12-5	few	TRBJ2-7	TGTGCTAGTGTTGGCGGCTCCCACGAGCAGTACTTC	CASVGGSHEQYF
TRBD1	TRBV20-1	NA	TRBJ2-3	TGCAGTGCCCCTGGGGACAGGGCCACAGATACGCAGTATTTT	CSAPGDRATDTQYF
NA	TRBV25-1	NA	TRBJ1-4	TGTGCCAGCGGGACTGGGCGACTGCATGAAAAACTGTTTTTT	CASGTGRLHEKLFF
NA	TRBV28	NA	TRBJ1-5	TGTGCCAGCAGTTATGAGTGGCCCCAGCATTTT	CASSYEWPQHF
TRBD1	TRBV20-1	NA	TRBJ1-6	TGCAGTGCCCCGACAGGGGGCGGGGAATCACCCCTCCACTTT	CSAPTGGGESPLHF
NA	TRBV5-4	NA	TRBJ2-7	TGTGCCAGCAGCTCGGAGGCTGCGTTGAACTTC	CASSSEAALNF
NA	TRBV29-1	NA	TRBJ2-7	TGCAGCGTTAGGGGTGGGGACCTCTGGTACTTC	CSVRGGDLWYF
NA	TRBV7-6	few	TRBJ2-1	TGTGCCAGCAGCTTAGCCCCCTATGAGCAGTTCTTC	CASSLAPYEQFF
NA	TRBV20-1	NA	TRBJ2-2	TGCAGTGCTAGAGATTTGCCGGGGCCGAACACCGGGGAGCTGTTTTTT	CSARDLPGPNTGELFF
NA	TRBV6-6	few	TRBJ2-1	TGTGCCAGCAGTTTAGGGACGGACAGCAATGAGCAGTTCTTC	CASSLGTDSNEQFF
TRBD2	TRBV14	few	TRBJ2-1	TGTGCCAGCAGCCCCTTTAGCGGGGGTCCCTACAATGAGCAGTTCTTC	CASSPFSGGPYNEQFF
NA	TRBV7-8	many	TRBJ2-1	TGTGCCAGCACCTCGGTGGGTTACAATGAGCAGTTCTTC	CASTSVGYNEQFF
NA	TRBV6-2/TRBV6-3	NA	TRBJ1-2	TGTGCCAGCAGTTACGGCCAGGGGACTAACTATGGCTACACCTTC	CASSYGQGTNYGYTF
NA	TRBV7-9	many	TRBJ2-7	TGTGCCAGCAGCACTCTGAACTACGAGCAGTACTTC	CASSTLNYEQYF
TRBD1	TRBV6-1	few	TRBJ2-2	TGTGCCAGCAGTGAGGATTACAGGGGCGCCGGGGAGCTGTTTTTT	CASSEDYRGAGELFF
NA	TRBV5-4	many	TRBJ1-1	TGTGCCAGCAGCTCGCCGGTAGGACACGGGGGCACTGAAGCTTTCTTT	CASSSPVGHGGTEAFF
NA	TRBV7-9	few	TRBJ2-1	TGTGCCAGCAGCCTCGTTTACCTGAGCTCCTACAATGAGCAGTTCTTC	CASSLVYLSSYNEQFF
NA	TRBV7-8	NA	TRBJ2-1	TGTGCCAGCAGCATGAGGGGAACCTTACAATTAGAGCAGTTCTTC	CASSMRGTLQLEQFF
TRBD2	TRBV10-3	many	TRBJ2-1	TGTGCCATCAGTGGCCCGGGTGGTAGCGGGGGGATGGCCCCCACAAATGAGCAGTTCTTC	CAISGPGGSGGMAPTNEQFF
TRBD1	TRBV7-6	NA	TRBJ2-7	TGTGCCAGCAGCTTCTTCTACAGGGGATCGGAAGAGCAGTACTTC	CASSFFYRGSEEQYF
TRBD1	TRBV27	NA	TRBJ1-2	TGTGCCAGCAGTTGGGACAGGACAGCTAACTATGGCTACACCTTC	CASSWDRTANYGYTF
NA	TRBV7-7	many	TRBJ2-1	TGTGCTAGCAGCCGTGGACCGGTTCCGTACAATGAGCAGTTCTTC	CASSRGPVPYNEQFF
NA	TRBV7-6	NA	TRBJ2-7	TGTGCCAGCAGCCCGACTTCACCTAGATACTACGAGCAGTACTTC	CASSPTSPRYYEQYF
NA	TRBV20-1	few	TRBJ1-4	TGCAGTGCTAGAGATTTTCGTGGCTCAAATGAAAAACTGTTTTTT	CSARDFRGSNEKLFF
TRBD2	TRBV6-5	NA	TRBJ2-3	TGTGCCAGCAGTTACTCGCCTTGGGGGCGGGGGGTCAAGGATACGCAGTATTTT	CASSYSPWGRGVKDTQYF
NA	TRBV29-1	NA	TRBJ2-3	TGCAGCGTTGAAGACCCCGGGACCCCCAGCCCCACAGATACGCAGTATTTT	CSVEDPGTPSPTDTQYF
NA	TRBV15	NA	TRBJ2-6	TGTGCCACCAGCAGAGAGTCAGCTGGGGCCAACGTCCTGACTTTC	CATSRESAGANVLTF
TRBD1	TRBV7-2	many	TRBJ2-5	TGTGCCAGCAGCCGCAGGGGGCTGGTGGAGACCCAGTACTTC	CASSRRGLVETQYF